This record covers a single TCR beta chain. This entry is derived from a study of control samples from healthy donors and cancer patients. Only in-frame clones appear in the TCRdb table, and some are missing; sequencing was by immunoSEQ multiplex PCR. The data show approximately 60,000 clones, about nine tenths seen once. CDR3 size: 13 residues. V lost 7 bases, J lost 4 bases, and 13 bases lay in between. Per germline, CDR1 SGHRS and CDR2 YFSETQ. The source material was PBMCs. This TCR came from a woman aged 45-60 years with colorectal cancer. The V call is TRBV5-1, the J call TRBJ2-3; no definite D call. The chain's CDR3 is CASSLRASDTQYF. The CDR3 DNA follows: TGCGCCAGCTCCCTCCGGGCCTCAGATACGCAGTATTTT.